The next 5 T cell receptor beta chains were all read from a single sample in a study of T-cell reconstitution after alpha-beta-depleted transplantation in children (dated by TCRdb to about 2016). The library was produced with PCR. Sequencing took place on an Illumina HiSeq 2500. TCR libraries were prepared with molecular barcoding, using unique molecular identifiers to normalize TCRbeta repertoire quantification. Using fastp trimming at Q25 and MiXCR clonotype assembly, TCRdb reanalyzed the public sequencing data and kept in-frame beta chains. Identical CDR3 protein sequences are pooled into one entry, listed with their most common genes and DNA. The sample records around 270,000 distinct CDR3 sequences, around 7.1% of which are singletons. 9.1% of the sample is held by the ten biggest clonotypes. The antigens of these receptors remain unknown. The treatment or condition label, as the study defines it: allogeneic hematopoietic cell transplantation with graft depleted of TCRalphabeta T cells and CD19 B cells.

Study-wide findings and limitations: Over subsequent months, a decline in hyperexpanded clone frequencies was noted, and after one year, T-cell counts and TCRbeta diversity were mostly ascribed to newly produced T cells.

The source was peripheral blood, collected 360 days after TCRalphabeta/CD19-depleted stem cell transplant. All receptors derive from a female patient aged 2 to 10 who had a stem cell transplant for Fanconi anemia, so the T cells may come from the graft donor.

At least ten counts were recorded for this clonotype. The rearrangement joins TRBV7-2 to TRBJ2-1; D is perhaps TRBD1 or TRBD2 (5 bases each). Germline-derived CDR1 and CDR2 are SGHTA and FQGNSA. This CDR3 is 12 amino acids long. V lost 3 bases to trimming and J lost 9 bases, with 9 bases between them. CDR3 sequence reads: CASSFSGREQFF. The CDR3 DNA follows: TGTGCCAGCAGCTTTTCGGGACGTGAGCAGTTCTTC.

This clonotype appeared many times. The V and J genes are TRBV6-2 or TRBV6-3 and TRBJ2-2; D is uncertain. Germline V gene lookup returns CDR1 MNHEY and CDR2 SVGEGT. V was shortened by 2 bases and J by 4 bases, with 2 bases between the two germline ends. This CDR3 has 12 amino acids. The CDR3 reads CASSYSTGELFF. DNA for the CDR3: TGTGCCAGCAGTTACAGCACCGGGGAGCTGTTTTTT.

The sample holds a few counts of this clonotype. The chain carries TRBV5-1 and TRBJ2-1, with 9 positions matching TRBD2. This CDR3 comprises 16 residues. From germline, CDR1 is SGHRS and CDR2 YFSETQ. The J segment lost 3 bases and the V segment lost 0 bases, leaving 4 bases of the junction unmatched. The CDR3 DNA reads TGCGCCAGCAGCTTGGTAGGCGGGGGGGACTACAATGAGCAGTTCTTC. Translated: CASSLVGGGDYNEQFF.

This clonotype has a count of ten or more. The gene calls are TRBV20-1 and TRBJ1-2; 12 positions agree with TRBD1. Looked up from germline, CDR1 is DFQATT and CDR2 is SNEGSKA (reference sequence). Trimming removed 3 bases from V and 7 bases from J; junction bases left unmatched: 9. The CDR3 is 15 residues long. CDR3 in amino acids: CSASFPGQGAGGYTF. The CDR3 DNA follows: TGCAGTGCTAGCTTTCCGGGACAGGGGGCAGGTGGCTACACCTTC.

At least ten counts were recorded for this clonotype. The V and J genes are TRBV12-3 or TRBV12-4 and TRBJ1-5; unclear D gene. V shed 5 bases and J shed 11 bases, with 10 bases lying between them. There are 11 residues in the CDR3. The CDR3 nucleotides are TGTGCCAGCAGTAGCGGGCGTTCCCAGCATTTT. It is translated as CASSSGRSQHF.